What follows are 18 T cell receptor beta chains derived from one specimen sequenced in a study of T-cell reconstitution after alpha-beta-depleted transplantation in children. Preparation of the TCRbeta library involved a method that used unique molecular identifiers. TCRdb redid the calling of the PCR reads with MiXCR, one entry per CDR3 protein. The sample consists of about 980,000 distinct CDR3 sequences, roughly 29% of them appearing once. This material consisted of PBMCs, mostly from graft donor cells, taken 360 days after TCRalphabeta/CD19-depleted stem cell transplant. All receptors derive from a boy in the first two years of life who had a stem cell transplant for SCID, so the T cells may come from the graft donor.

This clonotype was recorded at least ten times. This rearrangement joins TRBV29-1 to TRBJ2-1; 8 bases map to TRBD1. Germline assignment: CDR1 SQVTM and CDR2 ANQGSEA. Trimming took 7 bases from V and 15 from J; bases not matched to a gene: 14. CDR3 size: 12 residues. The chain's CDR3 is CSAWDQGAVRFF. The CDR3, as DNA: TGCAGCGCCTGGGATCAGGGGGCTGTACGGTTCTTC.

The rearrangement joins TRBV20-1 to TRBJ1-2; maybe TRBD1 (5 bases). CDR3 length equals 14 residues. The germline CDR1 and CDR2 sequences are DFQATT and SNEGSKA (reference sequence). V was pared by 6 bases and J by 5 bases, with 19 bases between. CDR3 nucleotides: TGCAGTGCCATCCGGGACGGCAACGGGTATGGCTACACCTTC. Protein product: CSAIRDGNGYGYTF.

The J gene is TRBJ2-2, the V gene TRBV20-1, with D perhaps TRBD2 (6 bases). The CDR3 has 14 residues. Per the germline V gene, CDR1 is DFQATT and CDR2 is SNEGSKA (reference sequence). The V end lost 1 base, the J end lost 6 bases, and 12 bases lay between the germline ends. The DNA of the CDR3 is TGCAGTGCTAGAGGCGGAGGGTCCCCCGGGGAGCTGTTTTTT. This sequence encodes CSARGGGSPGELFF.

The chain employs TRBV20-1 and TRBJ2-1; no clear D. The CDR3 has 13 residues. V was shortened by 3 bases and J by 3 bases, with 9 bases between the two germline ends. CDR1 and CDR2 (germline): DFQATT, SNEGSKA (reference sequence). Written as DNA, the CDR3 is TGCAGTGCTAGTCGACGGGTCTACAATGAGCAGTTCTTC. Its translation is CSASRRVYNEQFF.

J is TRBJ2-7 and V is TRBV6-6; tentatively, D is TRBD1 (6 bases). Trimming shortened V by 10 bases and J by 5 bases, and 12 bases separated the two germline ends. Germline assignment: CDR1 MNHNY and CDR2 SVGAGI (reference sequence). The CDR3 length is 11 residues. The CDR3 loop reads CATGAQDEQYF. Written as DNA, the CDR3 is TGTGCCACAGGGGCGCAAGACGAGCAGTACTTC.

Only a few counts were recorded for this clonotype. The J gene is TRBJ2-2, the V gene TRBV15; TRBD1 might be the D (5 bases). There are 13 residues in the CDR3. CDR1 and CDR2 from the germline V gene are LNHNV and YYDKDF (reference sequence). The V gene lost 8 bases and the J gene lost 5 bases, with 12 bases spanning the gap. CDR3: CATGQGGTGELFF. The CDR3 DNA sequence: TGTGCCACCGGGCAGGGTGGGACCGGGGAGCTGTTTTTT.

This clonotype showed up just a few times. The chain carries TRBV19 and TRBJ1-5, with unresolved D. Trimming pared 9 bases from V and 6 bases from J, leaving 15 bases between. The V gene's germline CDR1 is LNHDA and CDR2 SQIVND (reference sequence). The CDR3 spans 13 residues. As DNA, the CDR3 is TGTGCCAGCTCCCAGCAGCCCTTTCAGCCCCAGCATTTT. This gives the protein CASSQQPFQPQHF.

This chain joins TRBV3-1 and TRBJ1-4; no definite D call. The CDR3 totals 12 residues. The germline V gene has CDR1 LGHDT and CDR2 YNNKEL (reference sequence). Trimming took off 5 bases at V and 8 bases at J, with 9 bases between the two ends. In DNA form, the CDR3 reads TGTGCCAGCAGCTGGGTGGGGGAAAAACTGTTTTTT. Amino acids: CASSWVGEKLFF.

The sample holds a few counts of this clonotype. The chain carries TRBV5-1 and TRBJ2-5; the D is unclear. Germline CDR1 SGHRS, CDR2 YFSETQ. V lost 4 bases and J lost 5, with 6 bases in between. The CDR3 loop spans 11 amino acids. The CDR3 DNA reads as TGCGCCAGCAGCCAGGATGAGACCCAGTACTTC. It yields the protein CASSQDETQYF.

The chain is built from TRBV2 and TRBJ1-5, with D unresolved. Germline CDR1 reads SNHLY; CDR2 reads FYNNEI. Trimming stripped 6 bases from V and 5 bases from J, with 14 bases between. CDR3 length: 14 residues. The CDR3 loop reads CASRKVRGDQPQHF. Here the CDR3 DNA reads TGTGCCAGCAGGAAGGTCCGGGGAGATCAGCCCCAGCATTTT.

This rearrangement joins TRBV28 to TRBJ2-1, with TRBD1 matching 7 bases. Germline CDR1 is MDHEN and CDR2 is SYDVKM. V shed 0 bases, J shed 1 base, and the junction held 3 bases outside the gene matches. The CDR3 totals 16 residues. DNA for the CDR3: TGTGCCAGCAGTTTATGGGCAGGGGGATCCTACAATGAGCAGTTCTTC. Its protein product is CASSLWAGGSYNEQFF.

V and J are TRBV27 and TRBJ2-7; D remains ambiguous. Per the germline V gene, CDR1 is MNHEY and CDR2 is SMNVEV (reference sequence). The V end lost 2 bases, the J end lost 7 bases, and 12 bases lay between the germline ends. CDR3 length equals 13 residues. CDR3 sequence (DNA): TGTGCCAGCAGTTTAACGGCAGGATGGGAGCAGTACTTC. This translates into CASSLTAGWEQYF.

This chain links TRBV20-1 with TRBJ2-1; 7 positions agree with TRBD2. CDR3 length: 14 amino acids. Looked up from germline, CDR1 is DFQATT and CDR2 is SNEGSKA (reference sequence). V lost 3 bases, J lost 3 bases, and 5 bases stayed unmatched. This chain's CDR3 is CSARTSLYYNEQFF. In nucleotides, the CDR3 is TGCAGTGCTAGGACTAGCCTATACTACAATGAGCAGTTCTTC.

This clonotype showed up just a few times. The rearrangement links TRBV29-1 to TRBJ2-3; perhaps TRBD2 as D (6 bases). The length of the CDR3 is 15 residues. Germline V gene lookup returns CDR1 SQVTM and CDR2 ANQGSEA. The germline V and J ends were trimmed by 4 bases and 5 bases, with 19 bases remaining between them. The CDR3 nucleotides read TGCAGCGTTGTCCCTGGGCGGGGCCGGGGAGATACGCAGTATTTT. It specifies CSVVPGRGRGDTQYF.

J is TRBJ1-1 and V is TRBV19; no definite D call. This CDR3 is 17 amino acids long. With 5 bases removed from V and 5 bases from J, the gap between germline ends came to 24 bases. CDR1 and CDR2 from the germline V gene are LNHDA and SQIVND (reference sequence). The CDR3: CASSPNPQQRIGTEAFF. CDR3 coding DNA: TGTGCCAGTAGTCCCAACCCCCAACAAAGGATAGGGACTGAAGCTTTCTTT.

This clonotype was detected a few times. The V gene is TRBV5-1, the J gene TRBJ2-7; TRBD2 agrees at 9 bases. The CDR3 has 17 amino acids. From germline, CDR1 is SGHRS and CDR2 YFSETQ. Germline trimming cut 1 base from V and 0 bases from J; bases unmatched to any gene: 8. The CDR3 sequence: CASSLLVSGGSSYEQYF. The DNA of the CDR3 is TGCGCCAGCAGCTTGTTGGTAAGCGGGGGGAGCTCCTACGAGCAGTACTTC.

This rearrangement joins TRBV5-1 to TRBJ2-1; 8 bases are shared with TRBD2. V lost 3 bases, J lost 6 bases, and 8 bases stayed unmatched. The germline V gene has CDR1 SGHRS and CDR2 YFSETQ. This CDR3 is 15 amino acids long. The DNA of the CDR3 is TGCGCCAGCAGCTCCCACAGCGGGGGTCGCAATGAGCAGTTCTTC. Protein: CASSSHSGGRNEQFF. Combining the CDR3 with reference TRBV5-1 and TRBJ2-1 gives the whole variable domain KAGVTQTPRYLIKTRGQQVTLSCSPISGHRSVSWYQQTPGQGLQFLFEYFSETQRNKGNFPGRFSGRQFSNSRSEMNVSTLELGDSALYLCASSSHSGGRNEQFFGPGTRLTVL.

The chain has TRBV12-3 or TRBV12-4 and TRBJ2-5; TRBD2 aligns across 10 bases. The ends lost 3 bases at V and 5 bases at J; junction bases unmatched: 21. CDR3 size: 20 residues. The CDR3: CASSLAKRGGLGTIVETQYF. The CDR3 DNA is TGTGCCAGCAGTTTGGCCAAGCGGGGGGGCCTTGGCACCATTGTGGAGACCCAGTACTTC.